These 2 T cell receptor beta chains came from one sample sequenced in a study of blood T cell repertoires in COVID-19. The method was immunoSEQ multiplex PCR; TCRdb's version includes in-frame clones alone and lacks a portion of them. The data contain over 15,000 clones, around 88% of them seen just once; the ten biggest clones take up around 10%. What was sequenced was peripheral blood. These receptors all stem from a human donor in a cohort sampled during active COVID-19.

The rearrangement joins TRBV5-1 to TRBJ1-1; TRBD1 agrees at 9 bases. The ends lost 3 bases at V and 1 base at J; junction bases unmatched: 4. Germline V gives CDR1 SGHRS, CDR2 YFSETQ. The CDR3 totals 15 residues. The CDR3 sequence: CASSWGQGENTEAFF. The CDR3 region has the DNA TGCGCCAGCAGCTGGGGACAGGGAGAGAACACTGAAGCTTTCTTT.

J is TRBJ1-1 and V is TRBV5-1; D is ambiguous. Trimming pared 2 bases from V and 4 bases from J, leaving 9 bases between. CDR3 size: 13 residues. Germline lookup yields CDR1 SGHRS and CDR2 YFSETQ. The CDR3 loop is CASSLRGGTEAFF. CDR3 bases: TGCGCCAGCAGCTTACGGGGTGGCACTGAAGCTTTCTTT. Drawing the rest from reference TRBV5-1 and TRBJ1-1, the complete variable domain is KAGVTQTPRYLIKTRGQQVTLSCSPISGHRSVSWYQQTPGQGLQFLFEYFSETQRNKGNFPGRFSGRQFSNSRSEMNVSTLELGDSALYLCASSLRGGTEAFFGQGTRLTVV.